The 26 T cell receptor beta chains below all came from one sample that was sequenced in a study of shared clonotypes between healthy human individuals. Repertoires were generated with immunoSEQ multiplex PCR, while TCRdb's copy carries only in-frame clones and drops some. The sample includes just over 2,000,000 clones, 85% to 95% of them seen just once. What was sequenced was naive CD4+ T cells sorted from blood. Subset in this sample: CD45RA+ positively selected. Receptors were obtained from a man between 18 and 35 years old in good health.

The chain carries TRBV6-5 and TRBJ2-5, with TRBD2 matching 7 bases. The CDR3 is 15 residues long. Germline V CDR1 and CDR2: MNHEY, SVGAGI. V trimming: 7 bases; J trimming: 6 bases; junction bases outside the gene matches: 14. CDR3 region: CASTYVGGTKKTQYF. Written as DNA, the CDR3 is TGTGCCAGCACCTACGTGGGGGGGACCAAAAAGACCCAGTACTTC.

This clone was found once. V is TRBV7-8 and J is TRBJ2-7; no firm D call. This CDR3 region has 15 residues. V lost 4 bases and J 2 bases, leaving 15 bases between the germline ends. CDR1 and CDR2 (germline): SGHVS, FQNEAQ. CDR3 sequence: CASSSVQRTAYEQYF. CDR3 DNA: TGTGCCAGCAGCTCGGTACAGCGAACAGCCTACGAGCAGTACTTC.

The chain carries TRBV30 and TRBJ1-1; D not certain. Trimming took off 4 bases at V and 1 base at J, with 7 bases between the two ends. The CDR3 runs 12 residues. In germline, CDR1 is GTSNPN, CDR2 SVGIG (reference sequence). CDR3 protein: CAWIQRNTEAFF. The CDR3 nucleotides read TGTGCCTGGATTCAGAGGAACACTGAAGCTTTCTTT.

The chain combines TRBV4-3 with TRBJ1-2; 10 bases are a match to TRBD1. The CDR3 length is 18 residues. The junction had 11 bases not matched to a gene; V was cut back by 4 bases and J by 0 bases. CDR1 is LGHNA, CDR2 YSLEER, per germline. CDR3 DNA sequence: TGCGCCAGCAGCCGCCCCTGGGACAGGGGAGTCCCTAACTATGGCTACACCTTC. Translation: CASSRPWDRGVPNYGYTF.

This CDR3 reads CASSHGQGAKAFF. CDR3 DNA: TGTGCCAGCAGTCATGGACAGGGGGCGAAAGCTTTCTTT. The rearrangement uses TRBV6-6 and TRBJ1-1; TRBD1 agrees at 11 bases. Per the germline V gene, CDR1 is MNHNY and CDR2 is SVGAGI (reference sequence). The CDR3 runs to 13 residues. V was pared by 5 bases and J by 9 bases, with 5 bases of the junction left unmatched.

The chain employs TRBV7-9 and TRBJ2-5; TRBD1 aligns across 10 bases. The CDR3 spans 15 residues. After removal of 4 bases from V and 2 bases from J, the junction contained 4 bases not matched to a gene. The germline CDR1 and CDR2 sequences are SEHNR and FQNEAQ (reference sequence). The CDR3 bases are TGTGCCAGCAGCTCTGGACAGGGGGGACAAGAGACCCAGTACTTC. Translated: CASSSGQGGQETQYF.

The J gene is TRBJ1-6, the V gene TRBV27; TRBD1 might be the D (6 bases). Trimming stripped 5 bases from V and 13 bases from J, with 21 bases between. The CDR3 extends over 15 amino acids. Germline V gene lookup returns CDR1 MNHEY and CDR2 SMNVEV (reference sequence). Here the CDR3 DNA reads TGTGCCAGCAGTCCGCTTTCAGGGGATTGGTACCCCCTCCACTTT. Translation: CASSPLSGDWYPLHF.

This chain connects TRBV28 to TRBJ1-3; possibly TRBD1 for D (5 bases). Germline CDR1 is MDHEN and CDR2 is SYDVKM. This CDR3 is built from 13 residues. V lost 6 bases and J 4 bases, leaving 10 bases between the germline ends. The CDR3 spells CASRGQPGNTIYF. Written as DNA, the CDR3 is TGTGCCAGCAGGGGGCAGCCCGGAAACACCATATATTTT. The entire variable domain, with the rest obtained from reference TRBV28 and TRBJ1-3, is as follows: DVKVTQSSRYLVKRTGEKVFLECVQDMDHENMFWYRQDPGLGLRLIYFSYDVKMKEKGDIPEGYSVSREKKERFSLILESASTNQTSMYLCASRGQPGNTIYFGEGSWLTVV.

The chain joins TRBV4-2 to TRBJ2-7, with a possible D match to TRBD2 (5 bases). Germline CDR1 LGHNA, CDR2 YNFKEQ. This CDR3 contains 12 residues. V was trimmed by 0 bases and J by 6 bases, leaving 6 bases between them. As DNA, the CDR3 is TGTGCCAGCAGCCAAGATCGGGGCGAGCAGTACTTC. Translation gives CASSQDRGEQYF.

This rearrangement joins TRBV7-2 to TRBJ1-1, with 9 positions matching TRBD1. From germline, CDR1 is SGHTA and CDR2 FQGNSA. V was clipped by 5 bases and J by 1 base; unmatched bases: 11. The CDR3 is made up of 17 amino acids. The CDR3 sequence is CASSPSGTGLRNTEAFF. The CDR3 coding sequence is TGTGCCAGCAGCCCATCCGGGACAGGGCTCCGGAACACTGAAGCTTTCTTT.

In its sample, this clone was seen once. CDR3 loop: CASSPTGGANYGYTF. CDR3 nucleotide sequence: TGTGCCAGCAGTCCGACAGGGGGAGCTAACTATGGCTACACCTTC. This chain links TRBV27 with TRBJ1-2; 9 nucleotides align to TRBD1. Trimming removed 5 bases from V and 0 bases from J; junction bases left unmatched: 4. CDR3 length: 15 amino acids. The germline gives CDR1 MNHEY, CDR2 SMNVEV (reference sequence).

This clone was found once. The rearrangement links TRBV10-3 to TRBJ2-7; D unresolved. This CDR3 contains 16 residues. The ends were cut back, 4 bases at V and 0 bases at J, with 16 bases in the middle. CDR1 and CDR2 from the germline V gene are ENHRY and SYGVKD. The DNA of the CDR3 is TGTGCCATCAGTGGGCTGCCTGGCAGTAGCTCCTACGAGCAGTACTTC. It codes for CAISGLPGSSSYEQYF.

The V call is TRBV30, the J call TRBJ1-1, with a possible D match to TRBD1 (6 bases). CDR3 length: 14 amino acids. The V end lost 2 bases, the J end lost 4 bases, and 14 bases lay between the germline ends. The V gene's germline CDR1 is GTSNPN and CDR2 SVGIG (reference sequence). The DNA for the CDR3 is TGTGCCTGGAGTAGGGGGGAGGTGGTCACTGAAGCTTTCTTT. This translates into CAWSRGEVVTEAFF.

This clone appeared once. The chain recombines TRBV6-5 with TRBJ1-1; 10 bases fit TRBD1. The CDR3 is made up of 12 amino acids. V lost 2 bases, J lost 10 bases, and 1 base stayed unmatched. Germline CDR1 is MNHEY and CDR2 is SVGAGI. CDR3 coding DNA: TGTGCCAGCAGTTACGACAGGGGGCTAGCTTTCTTT. Its translation: CASSYDRGLAFF.

The chain joins TRBV6-5 to TRBJ2-7; TRBD2 aligns across 13 bases. With 4 bases clipped from V and 6 bases from J, the junction kept 6 bases outside the gene matches. This CDR3 contains 15 residues. From germline, CDR1 is MNHEY and CDR2 SVGAGI. The CDR3: CASSFWTSGSGEQYF. As DNA, the CDR3 is TGTGCCAGCAGTTTCTGGACTAGCGGGAGTGGCGAGCAGTACTTC.

Concerning this clone itself: The sample has other DNA sequences that encode this CDR3 too. The chain links TRBV5-1 to TRBJ1-6; TRBD1 is a possible D gene (6 bases). This CDR3 is built from 15 residues. V gave up 0 bases and J gave up 2 bases, with 6 bases separating them. CDR1 and CDR2 from the germline V gene are SGHRS and YFSETQ. CDR3 DNA: TGCGCCAGCAGCTTGGAGGGGGCCTATAATTCACCCCTCCACTTT. This encodes CASSLEGAYNSPLHF.

This chain links TRBV11-3 with TRBJ2-7, with 10 nucleotides matching TRBD1. Germline CDR1 SGHNT, CDR2 YENEEA. This CDR3 spans 15 amino acids. With 1 base clipped from V and 2 bases from J, the junction kept 2 bases outside the gene matches. The CDR3 loop reads CASSLGTGGPYEQYF. The CDR3 DNA follows: TGTGCCAGCAGCTTAGGGACAGGGGGACCCTACGAGCAGTACTTC. Drawing the rest from reference TRBV11-3 and TRBJ2-7, the complete variable domain is EAGVVQSPRYKIIEKKQPVAFWCNPISGHNTLYWYLQNLGQGPELLIRYENEEAVDDSQLPKDRFSAERLKGVDSTLKIQPAELGDSAVYLCASSLGTGGPYEQYFGPGTRLTVT.

V usage is TRBV30 and J usage is TRBJ1-6; D not certain. Trimming pared 0 bases from V and 9 bases from J, leaving 15 bases between. The CDR3 covers 15 residues. The germline gives CDR1 GTSNPN, CDR2 SVGIG (reference sequence). Here the CDR3 DNA reads TGTGCCTGGAGTGTACTCCGAGGGCGCATTTCACCCCTCCACTTT. This codes for CAWSVLRGRISPLHF.

CDR3 nucleotide sequence: TGTGCCAGCAGCAGGGGGCCGGTGAACACTGAAGCTTTCTTT. It translates to CASSRGPVNTEAFF. The chain has TRBV28 and TRBJ1-1; the match to TRBD1 covers 8 bases. V was clipped by 6 bases and J by 0 bases; unmatched bases: 3. The CDR3 contains 14 residues. The germline V gene encodes CDR1 MDHEN and CDR2 SYDVKM.

The CDR3 DNA follows: TGTGCCAGCAGTCGGGAGGGTACAGGGGTGGGCAATGAGCAGTTCTTC. This encodes CASSREGTGVGNEQFF. The V call is TRBV6-6, the J call TRBJ2-1; D perhaps matches TRBD2 (8 bases). The CDR3 is 16 residues long. Germline CDR1 reads MNHNY; CDR2 reads SVGAGI (reference sequence). V dropped 5 bases and J dropped 6 bases, with 20 bases sitting between them.

The V call is TRBV29-1, the J call TRBJ2-3, with unresolved D. The V end lost 4 bases, the J end lost 5 bases, and 13 bases lay between the germline ends. Germline V gene sequence: CDR1 SQVTM, CDR2 ANQGSEA. The CDR3 runs to 13 residues. The CDR3 loop is CSVGLVLGDTQYF. CDR3 bases: TGCAGCGTTGGTCTGGTTTTAGGAGATACGCAGTATTTT.

The chain couples TRBV5-1 to TRBJ2-1; TRBD1 might be the D (6 bases). CDR1 and CDR2 from the germline V gene are SGHRS and YFSETQ. Trimming stripped 4 bases from V and 3 bases from J, with 14 bases between. This CDR3 region has 15 residues. The CDR3 reads CASSPNPTGYNEQFF. The CDR3 nucleotides are TGCGCCAGCAGCCCAAACCCGACAGGCTACAATGAGCAGTTCTTC.

This chain links TRBV4-1 with TRBJ2-1; the D gene is possibly TRBD1 (6 bases). Germline loops: CDR1 MGHRA, CDR2 YSYEKL. The CDR3 covers 16 residues. With 3 bases removed from V and 6 bases from J, the gap between germline ends came to 18 bases. CDR3: CASSHAPRGDINEQFF. The CDR3 DNA sequence: TGCGCCAGCAGCCATGCCCCAAGAGGGGACATCAATGAGCAGTTCTTC.

V is TRBV25-1 and J is TRBJ2-2, with TRBD1 matching 11 bases. With V trimmed by 2 bases and J by 6 bases, 5 bases remained unmatched. The CDR3 runs to 16 residues. CDR1 and CDR2 (germline): MGHDK, SYGVNS. The CDR3 region is CASSEPGQGDAGELFF. CDR3 coding DNA: TGTGCCAGCAGTGAACCGGGACAGGGGGATGCCGGGGAGCTGTTTTTT.

This chain joins TRBV10-3 and TRBJ2-7; tentative D call: TRBD1 (5 bases). Germline CDR1 is ENHRY and CDR2 is SYGVKD. V lost 0 bases to trimming and J lost 2 bases, with 11 bases between them. This CDR3 has 15 residues. The CDR3 is CAISESWGTTYEQYF. The CDR3, as DNA: TGTGCCATCAGTGAGTCTTGGGGCACCACCTACGAGCAGTACTTC.

This clone was recorded once. Within the sample, other DNA sequences also encode this same CDR3. The CDR3 region has the DNA TGTGCCAGCAGTTACCTGGACAGCTCCTACGAGCAGTACTTC. It codes for CASSYLDSSYEQYF. The V call is TRBV6-6, the J call TRBJ2-7, with D possibly matching TRBD1 (6 bases). The CDR3 loop spans 14 amino acids. The germline gives CDR1 MNHNY, CDR2 SVGAGI (reference sequence). Trimming removed 2 bases at V and 0 bases at J, with 8 bases between.